The clone carrying this T cell receptor beta chain was recorded a few times. Original handling: For nucleated cells, counts were estimated from reference gene primer amplification. The table came from immunoSEQ multiplex PCR; TCRdb's copy has only in-frame clones and leaves some out. That table gives V, J and clone size, and the DNA gave D and trimming. Among 130,000 to 150,000 clones listed, around 83% were seen once. This entry belongs to a study of blood T cell repertoires in COVID-19. Study summary: The samples span acute and convalescent COVID-19 from the United States, Italy and Spain. PBMCs, B-cell-depleted T cells, or T cells were the source of the cDNA or gDNA that made up the material.

The clonotype was recovered from a woman aged 80 or over with acute or convalescent COVID-19. The sequenced sample was peripheral blood.

As DNA, the CDR3 is TGTGCCAGCAGCTTCCAGGGCGGAAGTGGCTACACCTTC. The encoded protein is CASSFQGGSGYTF. The chain carries TRBV11-2 and TRBJ1-2; TRBD1 is a possible D gene (5 bases). V was clipped by 3 bases and J by 7 bases, with 12 bases between them. The CDR3 runs 13 residues. Per the germline V gene, CDR1 is SGHAT and CDR2 is FQNNGV.